Listed here are 30 T cell receptor beta chains from one sample, sequenced in a study of cytomegalovirus exposure and HLA in healthy donors. In the PCR, 60 Vbeta and 13 Jbeta primers were used. This table comes from immunoSEQ multiplex PCR, and its TCRdb copy is limited to in-frame clones, with some not included. Here the sample spans roughly 54,000 clones, approximately 80% being singletons. The sequenced sample was PBMCs. These receptors came from a man aged 45-65 years in good health and CMV-seronegative.

The chain uses TRBV30 and TRBJ2-2; tentatively, D is TRBD1 (5 bases). The V gene's germline CDR1 is GTSNPN and CDR2 SVGIG (reference sequence). CDR3 length equals 13 residues. V was pared by 2 bases and J by 7 bases, with 11 bases between. CDR3 nucleotides: TGTGCCTGGAGTATAGGGGTCGGCGGGGAGCTGTTTTTT. Protein sequence: CAWSIGVGGELFF.

This clone was picked up a small number of times. The chain links TRBV5-4 to TRBJ2-3, with D perhaps matching TRBD2 (5 bases). V gave up 4 bases and J gave up 6 bases, with 18 bases separating them. The V gene's germline CDR1 is SGHNT and CDR2 YYREEE (reference sequence). The CDR3 extends over 15 amino acids. The CDR3 nucleotides read TGTGCCAGCAGCCCCCGGACTCGTGGGTCGGATACGCAGTATTTT. Its protein is CASSPRTRGSDTQYF.

A remark on this clone: A junction boundary mismatches the germline segment, possibly from a read error. This chain uses TRBV6-5 with TRBJ1-1; tentative D call: TRBD1 (5 bases). Per the germline V gene, CDR1 is MNHEY and CDR2 is SVGAGI. CDR3 size: 16 residues. For the CDR3, the DNA is TGTGCCAGCAGTAACTCTAGATTTGGGGCTAGCACTGAAGCTTTCTTT. Its translation is CASSNSRFGASTEAFF.

The chain is built from TRBV6-4 and TRBJ1-5, with a possible D match to TRBD1 (5 bases). The germline V and J ends were trimmed by 7 bases and 2 bases, with 12 bases remaining between them. Germline assignment: CDR1 MRHNA and CDR2 SNTAGT. This CDR3 has 14 amino acids. CDR3 region: CASNWWGGNQPQHF. CDR3 in DNA: TGTGCCAGCAATTGGTGGGGGGGCAATCAGCCCCAGCATTTT.

This chain connects TRBV4-2 to TRBJ2-7; 8 nucleotides match TRBD1. The CDR3 has 16 amino acids. V shed 1 base, J shed 3 bases, and the junction held 8 bases outside the gene matches. Germline V CDR1 and CDR2: LGHNA, YNFKEQ. CDR3 sequence reads: CASSQVSGTGDYEQYF. CDR3 nucleotides: TGTGCCAGCAGCCAAGTCAGTGGGACAGGAGACTACGAGCAGTACTTC.

The chain joins TRBV15 to TRBJ2-7; 10 nucleotides match TRBD1. This CDR3 region has 16 residues. Germline V gene sequence: CDR1 LNHNV, CDR2 YYDKDF (reference sequence). J was trimmed by 7 bases and V by 0 bases; bases with no gene match: 9. The CDR3 loop is CATSRDPGTGVREQYF. For the CDR3, the DNA is TGTGCCACCAGCAGAGATCCGGGGACAGGGGTTCGAGAGCAGTACTTC.

J is TRBJ2-1 and V is TRBV5-1, with 12 positions matching TRBD2. V gave up 7 bases and J gave up 2 bases; unmatched junction bases: 7. The CDR3 is made up of 16 amino acids. The germline V gene has CDR1 SGHRS and CDR2 YFSETQ. CDR3 bases: TGCGCCAGCGCTAGCGGGGGGGCGTTGACCTACAATGAGCAGTTCTTC. Protein product: CASASGGALTYNEQFF.

The rearrangement uses TRBV27 and TRBJ2-7; D might be TRBD1 (6 bases). CDR3 length equals 13 residues. V dropped 7 bases and J dropped 4 bases, with 14 bases sitting between them. Germline V gives CDR1 MNHEY, CDR2 SMNVEV (reference sequence). This CDR3 is CASKRTGPYEQYF. Here the CDR3 DNA reads TGTGCCAGCAAGAGAACAGGGCCTTACGAGCAGTACTTC.

The chain recombines TRBV28 with TRBJ1-6; D is unresolved. The germline CDR1 and CDR2 sequences are MDHEN and SYDVKM. The CDR3 sequence is 14 residues long. Trimming pared 2 bases from V and 7 bases from J, leaving 9 bases between. The CDR3 loop reads CASSLASPNSPLHF. The CDR3 DNA reads TGTGCCAGCAGTTTAGCCAGTCCCAATTCACCCCTCCACTTT. Combining the CDR3 with reference TRBV28 and TRBJ1-6 gives the whole variable domain DVKVTQSSRYLVKRTGEKVFLECVQDMDHENMFWYRQDPGLGLRLIYFSYDVKMKEKGDIPEGYSVSREKKERFSLILESASTNQTSMYLCASSLASPNSPLHFGNGTRLTVT.

V gene TRBV30 combines with J gene TRBJ1-4; D gene unclear. CDR1 and CDR2 (germline): GTSNPN, SVGIG (reference sequence). The length of the CDR3 is 15 residues. V was pared by 3 bases and J by 0 bases, with 11 bases between. CDR3 protein: CAWSAHTTTNEKLFF. The CDR3 coding sequence is TGTGCCTGGAGCGCACATACAACAACTAATGAAAAACTGTTTTTT. Full variable domain (rest looked up from reference TRBV30 and TRBJ1-4): SQTIHQWPATLVQPVGSPLSLECTVEGTSNPNLYWYRQAAGRGLQLLFYSVGIGQISSEVPQNLSASRPQDRQFILSSKKLLLSDSGFYLCAWSAHTTTNEKLFFGSGTQLSVL.

This chain joins TRBV19 and TRBJ2-1; tentatively, D is TRBD1 (5 bases). The CDR3 consists of 15 residues. The V end lost 6 bases, the J end lost 1 base, and 13 bases lay between the germline ends. Germline V gene sequence: CDR1 LNHDA, CDR2 SQIVND (reference sequence). The CDR3 loop reads CASRTSDSSYNEQFF. The CDR3 DNA follows: TGTGCCAGTAGAACCTCAGACAGTTCCTACAATGAGCAGTTCTTC.

The genes are TRBV4-2 and TRBJ2-2, with 8 bases lining up with TRBD1. CDR3 length: 16 amino acids. The germline CDR1 and CDR2 sequences are LGHNA and YNFKEQ. The V gene end was trimmed by 2 bases and the J gene end by 0 bases; junction bases not matched to a gene: 2. Here the CDR3 DNA reads TGTGCCAGCAGCCAAACGGACAGGGCGAACACCGGGGAGCTGTTTTTT. Translating it yields CASSQTDRANTGELFF.

The chain employs TRBV5-4 and TRBJ2-3; D call uncertain. V shed 5 bases and J shed 2 bases, with 9 bases lying between them. The germline V gene has CDR1 SGHNT and CDR2 YYREEE (reference sequence). The CDR3 is 13 amino acids. The chain's CDR3 is CASRAGSTDTQYF. In nucleotides, the CDR3 is TGTGCCAGCAGAGCAGGTTCCACAGATACGCAGTATTTT. Variable domain in full (rest from reference TRBV5-4 and TRBJ2-3): ETGVTQSPTHLIKTRGQQVTLRCSSQSGHNTVSWYQQALGQGPQFIFQYYREEENGRGNFPPRFSGLQFPNYSSELNVNALELDDSALYLCASRAGSTDTQYFGPGTRLTVL.

The chain carries TRBV7-2 and TRBJ1-1, with 7 bases that match TRBD1. The CDR3 sequence is 16 residues long. In germline, CDR1 is SGHTA, CDR2 FQGNSA. V was pared by 1 base and J by 0 bases, with 5 bases of the junction left unmatched. DNA for the CDR3: TGTGCCAGCAGCTTAGAAGGGACAGTTATGAACACTGAAGCTTTCTTT. Its translation is CASSLEGTVMNTEAFF.

This CDR3 is CASSLGRTGTYEQYF. The CDR3 coding sequence is TGCGCCAGCAGCTTGGGTAGGACAGGGACTTACGAGCAGTACTTC. The genes are TRBV5-1 and TRBJ2-7; 8 positions match TRBD1. V shed 0 bases and J 4 bases; nucleotides not matched to a gene: 6. CDR1 SGHRS and CDR2 YFSETQ come from the germline V gene. The CDR3 consists of 15 residues.

The chain carries TRBV4-1 and TRBJ2-7, with D possibly TRBD2 on 6 matching bases. Germline V CDR1 and CDR2: MGHRA, YSYEKL. CDR3 length: 21 amino acids. V was clipped by 2 bases and J by 7 bases, with 36 bases between them. The CDR3 loop reads CASSQQIGGIGGVRVDREQYF. For the CDR3, the DNA is TGCGCCAGCAGCCAACAGATAGGAGGGATCGGAGGGGTCAGGGTCGACAGAGAGCAGTACTTC.

The gene calls are TRBV30 and TRBJ1-2, with 8 nucleotides matching TRBD1. Germline V lookup: CDR1 GTSNPN, CDR2 SVGIG (reference sequence). V gave up 7 bases and J gave up 6 bases; unmatched junction bases: 7. The CDR3 runs to 12 residues. The CDR3 DNA follows: TGTGCCTCAAGGACAGGGCGGGATGGCTACACCTTC. Protein: CASRTGRDGYTF. Full variable domain (missing parts from reference TRBV30 and TRBJ1-2): SQTIHQWPATLVQPVGSPLSLECTVEGTSNPNLYWYRQAAGRGLQLLFYSVGIGQISSEVPQNLSASRPQDRQFILSSKKLLLSDSGFYLCASRTGRDGYTFGSGTRLTVV.

The chain is built from TRBV9 and TRBJ1-2; D gene unclear. CDR1 and CDR2 from the germline V gene are SGDLS and YYNGEE. The CDR3 spans 14 residues. The ends were cut back, 4 bases at V and 4 bases at J, with 14 bases in the middle. The CDR3 DNA reads as TGTGCCAGCAGCCCCCCCTCTAGTTCCTATGGCTACACCTTC. Translation gives CASSPPSSSYGYTF.

This chain connects TRBV7-3 to TRBJ2-1, with TRBD2 matching over 11 bases. CDR1 and CDR2 from the germline V gene are SGHTA and FQGTGA. This CDR3 spans 18 amino acids. V shed 6 bases and J 8 bases; nucleotides not matched to a gene: 18. The CDR3 spells CASSFSYSGGGLDYEQFF. CDR3 coding DNA: TGTGCCAGCAGTTTTTCATATAGCGGGGGGGGACTTGATTATGAGCAGTTCTTC.

The chain has TRBV13 and TRBJ1-3, with 8 positions matching TRBD1. This CDR3 comprises 16 residues. Looked up from germline, CDR1 is PRHDT and CDR2 is FYEKMQ (reference sequence). With V trimmed by 5 bases and J by 8 bases, 14 bases remained unmatched. The CDR3 DNA is TGTGCCAGCAGCCCACGCTGGCAGGGGGCGGGTGACACCATATATTTT. Protein product: CASSPRWQGAGDTIYF.

The rearrangement links TRBV5-1 to TRBJ1-2; D perhaps matches TRBD1 (6 bases). Germline CDR1 reads SGHRS; CDR2 reads YFSETQ. V was pared by 1 base and J by 2 bases, with 9 bases between. This CDR3 spans 14 amino acids. The CDR3 loop is CASSLTGSNYGYTF. The CDR3 region has the DNA TGCGCCAGCAGCTTGACAGGGTCCAACTATGGCTACACCTTC.

The chain couples TRBV18 to TRBJ1-4, with 10 bases lining up with TRBD1. The CDR3 covers 17 residues. The V gene's germline CDR1 is KGHSH and CDR2 LQKENI. The ends lost 3 bases at V and 6 bases at J; junction bases unmatched: 10. CDR3 sequence reads: CASSPKPYGTGDEKLFF. CDR3 nucleotide sequence: TGTGCCAGCTCACCTAAGCCGTATGGGACAGGGGATGAAAAACTGTTTTTT.

The chain links TRBV2 to TRBJ2-7; D is unclear. The V end lost 5 bases, the J end lost 1 base, and 3 bases lay between the germline ends. Germline CDR1 SNHLY, CDR2 FYNNEI. The CDR3 has 11 residues. The CDR3 loop is CASSPSYEQYF. In DNA, the CDR3 is TGTGCCAGCAGTCCTTCCTACGAGCAGTACTTC. Complete variable domain (other parts from reference TRBV2 and TRBJ2-7): EPEVTQTPSHQVTQMGQEVILRCVPISNHLYFYWYRQILGQKVEFLVSFYNNEISEKSEIFDDQFSVERPDGSNFTLKIRSTKLEDSAMYFCASSPSYEQYFGPGTRLTVT.

The chain carries TRBV25-1 and TRBJ1-6, with D possibly TRBD1 on 5 matching bases. The germline V and J ends were trimmed by 2 bases and 7 bases, with 12 bases remaining between them. The CDR3 is made up of 15 amino acids. Germline loops: CDR1 MGHDK, CDR2 SYGVNS. The CDR3 nucleotides read TGTGCCAGCAGTGAACACGGGAGGGGAAATTCACCCCTCCACTTT. It codes for CASSEHGRGNSPLHF. Full variable domain (outside the CDR3, taken from reference TRBV25-1 and TRBJ1-6): EADIYQTPRYLVIGTGKKITLECSQTMGHDKMYWYQQDPGMELHLIHYSYGVNSTEKGDLSSESTVSRIRTEHFPLTLESARPSHTSQYLCASSEHGRGNSPLHFGNGTRLTVT.

A few counts support this clone. In nucleotides, the CDR3 is TGTGCCAGCGACTCATCATGGGACAGGGACTACGAGCAGTACTTC. This gives the protein CASDSSWDRDYEQYF. The rearrangement joins TRBV28 to TRBJ2-7; 9 bases are a match to TRBD1. The CDR3 extends over 15 amino acids. V dropped 8 bases and J dropped 3; count of bases not matched to a gene: 11. The germline V gene has CDR1 MDHEN and CDR2 SYDVKM.

This sequence joins TRBV7-8 and TRBJ2-2, with TRBD1 as a possible D gene (6 bases). The CDR3 is 15 amino acids. Trimming pared 4 bases from V and 1 base from J, leaving 10 bases between. Germline V CDR1 and CDR2: SGHVS, FQNEAQ. CDR3 nucleotide sequence: TGTGCCAGCAGCTCCGGGACATGGAACACCGGGGAGCTGTTTTTT. It encodes CASSSGTWNTGELFF.

This chain links TRBV7-3 with TRBJ2-5; a possible D gene is TRBD2 (6 bases). V gave up 5 bases and J gave up 5 bases, with 15 bases separating them. This CDR3 spans 14 amino acids. From germline, CDR1 is SGHTA and CDR2 FQGTGA. The CDR3 DNA is TGTGCCAGCAGCCCGGGACTGGCGGGGGAGACCCAGTACTTC. Translated, it gives CASSPGLAGETQYF.

The chain is built from TRBV14 and TRBJ1-6; a weak D match, TRBD1 (5 bases). There are 15 residues in the CDR3. Per the germline V gene, CDR1 is SGHDN and CDR2 is FVKESK. V was pared by 1 base and J by 10 bases, with 14 bases between. Here the CDR3 DNA reads TGTGCCAGCAGCCAAGGGGGGAGGGATCGGTCACCCCTCCACTTT. Translation: CASSQGGRDRSPLHF.

The genes are TRBV11-2 and TRBJ1-1, with D possibly TRBD1 on 6 matching bases. V was clipped by 5 bases and J by 4 bases, with 17 bases between them. CDR1 SGHAT and CDR2 FQNNGV come from the germline V gene. The CDR3 consists of 15 residues. CDR3 in amino acids: CASSPRGGPFTEAFF. The CDR3 nucleotides are TGTGCCAGCAGCCCCCGCGGGGGGCCGTTCACTGAAGCTTTCTTT. Drawing the rest from reference TRBV11-2 and TRBJ1-1, the complete variable domain is EAGVAQSPRYKIIEKRQSVAFWCNPISGHATLYWYQQILGQGPKLLIQFQNNGVVDDSQLPKDRFSAERLKGVDSTLKIQPAKLEDSAVYLCASSPRGGPFTEAFFGQGTRLTVV.

This clone was picked up one time. The V call is TRBV7-9, the J call TRBJ2-7; 9 bases line up with TRBD1. The J segment lost 0 bases and the V segment lost 5 bases, leaving 8 bases of the junction unmatched. This CDR3 is 16 amino acids long. Looked up from germline, CDR1 is SEHNR and CDR2 is FQNEAQ (reference sequence). CDR3 loop: CASSPLPGQGSYEQYF. CDR3 in DNA: TGTGCCAGCAGCCCCCTCCCGGGACAGGGCTCCTACGAGCAGTACTTC.